The sequence of this T cell receptor (beta chain) was determined in a study of OX40 agonist ivuxolimab in advanced cancers. At the level of the study: Patients received the agonistic anti-OX40 (CD134) antibody ivuxolimab.

Autoimmune disease history or systemic immunosuppression disqualified patients. Losses at the gene ends were 2 bases for V and 6 bases for J; bases not matched to a gene: 5. This CDR3 contains 14 residues. In germline, CDR1 is SGHAT, CDR2 FQDESV (reference sequence). TCRdb's table, derived via immunoSEQ multiplex PCR, lists solely in-frame clones and lacks some. Of about 45,000 clones detected, 80% to 90% appear once; the ten largest clones hold around 2.6%. The sample in question was CD4+ or CD8+ T cells sorted from blood, obtained in a trial of the OX40 agonist ivuxolimab. This clonotype was obtained from an adult with an advanced solid tumor such as melanoma, head and neck, liver or kidney cancer. This chain connects TRBV11-1 to TRBJ2-7; TRBD1 aligns across 9 bases. The CDR3 here is CASSLTGGSFEQYF. The CDR3 nucleotides read TGTGCCAGCAGCTTAACAGGGGGCAGCTTCGAGCAGTACTTC.